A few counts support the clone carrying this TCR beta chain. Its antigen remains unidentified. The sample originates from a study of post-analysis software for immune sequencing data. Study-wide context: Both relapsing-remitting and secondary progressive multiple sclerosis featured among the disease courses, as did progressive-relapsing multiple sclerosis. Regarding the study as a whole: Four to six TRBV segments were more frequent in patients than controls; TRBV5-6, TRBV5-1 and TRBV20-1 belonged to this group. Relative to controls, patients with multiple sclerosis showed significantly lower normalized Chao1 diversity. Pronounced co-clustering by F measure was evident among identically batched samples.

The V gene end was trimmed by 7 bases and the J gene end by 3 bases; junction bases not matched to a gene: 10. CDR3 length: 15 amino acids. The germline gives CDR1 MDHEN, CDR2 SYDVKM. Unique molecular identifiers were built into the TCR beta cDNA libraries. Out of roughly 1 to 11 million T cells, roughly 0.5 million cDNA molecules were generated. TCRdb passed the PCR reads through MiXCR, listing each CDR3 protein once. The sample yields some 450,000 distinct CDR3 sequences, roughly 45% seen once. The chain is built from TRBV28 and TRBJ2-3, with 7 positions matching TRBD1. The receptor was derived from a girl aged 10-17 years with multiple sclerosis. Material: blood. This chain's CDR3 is CASINGQATTDTQYF. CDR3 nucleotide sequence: TGTGCCAGCATCAACGGACAGGCTACGACAGATACGCAGTATTTT.